Listed below are T cell receptor beta chains from one sample, sequenced in a study of cytomegalovirus exposure and HLA in healthy donors. Assay: immunoSEQ multiplex PCR; the TCRdb copy retains only in-frame clones and omits some. Here the sample spans fewer than 55,000 clones, about two thirds being singletons. Sequencing was carried out using PBMCs. These receptors were taken from a woman aged 45 to 65 in good health and CMV-seropositive. CDR3s leave out the opening cysteine and the closing phenylalanine or tryptophan. A D gene is named only where the DNA matches it firmly.

TRBJ1-5	TRBD1	TRBV19	ASSADRGRHSNQPQH
TRBJ2-1	NA	TRBV19	ASSIGGGAYNEQF
TRBJ2-1	NA	TRBV12-1	ASSFTQESVYNEQF
TRBJ2-7	NA	TRBV7-9	ASTPRAGYEQY
TRBJ2-2	TRBD1	TRBV9	ASSVRDRNTGELF
TRBJ2-7	NA	TRBV5-6	ASSPTSVDEQY
TRBJ1-5	NA	TRBV28	ASRIDRKIYQPQH
TRBJ1-3	TRBD1	TRBV5-1	ASSWGQAPGNTIY
TRBJ2-5	TRBD1	TRBV5-1	ASRKGTGVLQTQY
TRBJ2-1	NA	TRBV27	ASSDRYNEQF
TRBJ2-7	NA	TRBV4-2	ASSQSRTVSYEQY
TRBJ2-1	NA	TRBV10-3	AISESVTTNEQF
TRBJ2-1	TRBD2	TRBV7-6	ASSWGLAGSYNEQF
TRBJ2-7	TRBD1	TRBV5-1	ASSPGTGVYYEQY
TRBJ2-1	TRBD2	TRBV27	ASSFSGRGLNEQF
TRBJ2-1	NA	TRBV30	AWSWHNEQF
TRBJ2-7	TRBD1	TRBV10-3	AILSGTGDNEQY
TRBJ2-7	TRBD1	TRBV19	ASMRQGQQY
TRBJ2-7	NA	TRBV7-3	ASSGGERRVYEQY
TRBJ1-5	NA	TRBV5-1	ASSPDEGLNQPQH